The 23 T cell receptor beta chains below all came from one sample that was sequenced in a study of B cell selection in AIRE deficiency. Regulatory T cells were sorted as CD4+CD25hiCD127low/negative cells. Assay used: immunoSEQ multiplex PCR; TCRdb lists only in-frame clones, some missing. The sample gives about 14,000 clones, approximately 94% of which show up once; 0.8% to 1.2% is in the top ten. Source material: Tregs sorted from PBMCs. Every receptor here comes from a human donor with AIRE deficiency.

The CDR3 spells CASSLAVGRRDEQFF. The CDR3 coding sequence is TGCGCCAGCAGCTTGGCCGTCGGCAGGAGGGATGAGCAGTTCTTC. The V call is TRBV5-1, the J call TRBJ2-1; maybe TRBD2 (6 bases). The V end was cut by 0 bases, the J end by 8 bases, with 15 bases between. The CDR3 loop spans 15 amino acids. Germline-derived CDR1 and CDR2 are SGHRS and YFSETQ. The variable domain in full, completed from reference TRBV5-1 and TRBJ2-1, reads KAGVTQTPRYLIKTRGQQVTLSCSPISGHRSVSWYQQTPGQGLQFLFEYFSETQRNKGNFPGRFSGRQFSNSRSEMNVSTLELGDSALYLCASSLAVGRRDEQFFGPGTRLTVL.

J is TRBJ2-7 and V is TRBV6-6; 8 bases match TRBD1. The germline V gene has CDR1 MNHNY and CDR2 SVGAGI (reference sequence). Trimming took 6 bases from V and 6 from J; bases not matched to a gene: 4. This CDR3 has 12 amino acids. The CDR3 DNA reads TGTGCCAGCAGAAGCAGGGGGCGCGAGCAGTACTTC. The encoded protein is CASRSRGREQYF.

The CDR3 sequence is CASRGRSSYNSPLHF. The CDR3 region has the DNA TGTGCCAGCAGAGGAAGGAGCTCCTATAATTCACCCCTCCACTTT. The chain links TRBV27 to TRBJ1-6; no clear D gene. V was cut by 6 bases and J by 0 bases, with 9 bases left in between. Germline values: CDR1 MNHEY, CDR2 SMNVEV (reference sequence). The CDR3 totals 15 residues.

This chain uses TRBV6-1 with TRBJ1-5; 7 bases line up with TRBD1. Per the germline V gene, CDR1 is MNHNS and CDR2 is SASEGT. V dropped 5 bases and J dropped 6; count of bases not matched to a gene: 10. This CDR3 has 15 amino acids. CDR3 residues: CASSSTDRMIQPQHF. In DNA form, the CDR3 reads TGTGCCAGCAGTTCTACGGACAGGATGATTCAGCCCCAGCATTTT.

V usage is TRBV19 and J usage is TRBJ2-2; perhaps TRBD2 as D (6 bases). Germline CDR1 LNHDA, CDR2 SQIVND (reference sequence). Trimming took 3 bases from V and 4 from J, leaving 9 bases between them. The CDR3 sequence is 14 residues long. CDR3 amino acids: CASSIGSRTGELFF. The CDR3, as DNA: TGTGCCAGTAGTATCGGGAGTCGCACCGGGGAGCTGTTTTTT.

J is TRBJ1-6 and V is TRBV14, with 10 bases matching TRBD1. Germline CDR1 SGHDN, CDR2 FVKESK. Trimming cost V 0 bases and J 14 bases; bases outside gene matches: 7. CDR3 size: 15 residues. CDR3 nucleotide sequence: TGTGCCAGCAGCCAAGATAGGGGACAGGGGCAAGCCCTCCACTTT. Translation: CASSQDRGQGQALHF.

The CDR3 nucleotides read TGTGCCAGCAGTTACTCGGGACTAGCGGGAACCGGGGAGCTGTTTTTT. The encoded protein is CASSYSGLAGTGELFF. The chain joins TRBV6-6 to TRBJ2-2; 13 bases are shared with TRBD2. V lost 0 bases to trimming and J lost 5 bases; unmatched junction nucleotides: 0. CDR3 length equals 16 residues. The germline V gene encodes CDR1 MNHNY and CDR2 SVGAGI (reference sequence).

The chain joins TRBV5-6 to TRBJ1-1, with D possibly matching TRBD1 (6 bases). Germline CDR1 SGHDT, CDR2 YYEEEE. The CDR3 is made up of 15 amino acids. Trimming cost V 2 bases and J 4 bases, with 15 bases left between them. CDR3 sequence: CASSFKGVGITEAFF. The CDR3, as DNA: TGTGCCAGCAGCTTTAAGGGGGTTGGGATCACTGAAGCTTTCTTT.

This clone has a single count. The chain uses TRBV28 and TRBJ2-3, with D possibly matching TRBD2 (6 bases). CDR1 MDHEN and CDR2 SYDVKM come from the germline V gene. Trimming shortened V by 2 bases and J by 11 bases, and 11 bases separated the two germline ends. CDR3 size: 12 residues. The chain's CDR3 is CASSLLGTRQYF. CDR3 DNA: TGTGCCAGCAGTTTACTGGGGACTCGGCAGTATTTT.

CDR3 residues: CASPFPGRRSYEQYF. CDR3 in DNA: TGTGCCAGCCCTTTTCCCGGGAGAAGGAGCTACGAGCAGTACTTC. This chain links TRBV5-4 with TRBJ2-7; D perhaps matches TRBD2 (6 bases). From germline, CDR1 is SGHNT and CDR2 YYREEE (reference sequence). This CDR3 region has 15 residues. The germline V and J ends were trimmed by 7 bases and 3 bases, with 20 bases remaining between them.

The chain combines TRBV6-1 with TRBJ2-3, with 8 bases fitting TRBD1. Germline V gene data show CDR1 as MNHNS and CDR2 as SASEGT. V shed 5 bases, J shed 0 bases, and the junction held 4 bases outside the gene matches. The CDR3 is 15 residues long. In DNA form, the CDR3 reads TGTGCCAGCAGTCGGGACAGGACTAGCACAGATACGCAGTATTTT. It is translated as CASSRDRTSTDTQYF.

The CDR3 protein is CASSYRLAGTYNEQFF. The CDR3 DNA is TGTGCCAGCAGCTATAGACTAGCCGGCACCTACAATGAGCAGTTCTTC. This chain connects TRBV7-2 to TRBJ2-1; TRBD2 matches at 7 bases. Germline V gives CDR1 SGHTA, CDR2 FQGNSA. The CDR3 sequence is 16 residues long. V lost 4 bases, J lost 2 bases, and 8 bases stayed unmatched.

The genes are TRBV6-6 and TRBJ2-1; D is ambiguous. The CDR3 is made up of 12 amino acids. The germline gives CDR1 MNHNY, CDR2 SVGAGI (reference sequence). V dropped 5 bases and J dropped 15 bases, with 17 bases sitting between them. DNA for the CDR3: TGTGCCAGCAGTCGGGTTAGCTGGTCTTGGTTCTTC. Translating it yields CASSRVSWSWFF.

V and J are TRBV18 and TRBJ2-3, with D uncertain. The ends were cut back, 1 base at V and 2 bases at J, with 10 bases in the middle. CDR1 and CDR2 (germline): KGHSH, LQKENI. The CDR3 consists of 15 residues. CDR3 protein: CASSPRNTFTDTQYF. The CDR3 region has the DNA TGTGCCAGCTCACCACGGAACACTTTCACAGATACGCAGTATTTT.

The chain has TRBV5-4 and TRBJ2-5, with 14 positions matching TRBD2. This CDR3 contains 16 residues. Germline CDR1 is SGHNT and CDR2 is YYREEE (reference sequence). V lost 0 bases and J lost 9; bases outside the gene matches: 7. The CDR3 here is CASSLEGGLAGAAQYF. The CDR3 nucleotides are TGTGCCAGCAGCTTGGAGGGGGGACTAGCGGGAGCGGCCCAGTACTTC.

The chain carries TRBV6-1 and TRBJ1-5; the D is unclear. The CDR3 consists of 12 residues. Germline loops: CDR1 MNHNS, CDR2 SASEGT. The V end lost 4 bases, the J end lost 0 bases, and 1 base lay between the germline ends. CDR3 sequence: CASSVSNQPQHF. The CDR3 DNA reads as TGTGCCAGCAGTGTTAGCAATCAGCCCCAGCATTTT.

The CDR3 here is CASSLVRGRALDTQYF. CDR3 sequence (DNA): TGTGCCAGCAGCTTAGTTCGCGGGAGGGCCTTGGATACGCAGTATTTT. The gene calls are TRBV11-2 and TRBJ2-3; 9 bases match TRBD2. The CDR3 spans 16 residues. Trimming removed 1 base from V and 6 bases from J; junction bases left unmatched: 8. Germline V gene lookup returns CDR1 SGHAT and CDR2 FQNNGV.

The CDR3 spells CSATPPREQFF. The CDR3 DNA is TGCAGTGCTACCCCCCCGAGGGAGCAGTTCTTC. J is TRBJ2-1 and V is TRBV20-1; no clear D. The V end lost 4 bases, the J end lost 10 bases, and 11 bases lay between the germline ends. The CDR3 covers 11 residues. Germline assignment: CDR1 DFQATT and CDR2 SNEGSKA (reference sequence).

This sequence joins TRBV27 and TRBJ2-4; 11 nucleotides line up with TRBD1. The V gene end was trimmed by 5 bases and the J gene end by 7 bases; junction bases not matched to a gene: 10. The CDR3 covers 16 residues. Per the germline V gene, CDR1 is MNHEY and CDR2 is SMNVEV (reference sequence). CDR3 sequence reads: CASSLRTGGGMNIQYF. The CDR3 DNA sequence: TGTGCCAGCAGTCTCCGGACAGGGGGCGGCATGAACATTCAGTACTTC.

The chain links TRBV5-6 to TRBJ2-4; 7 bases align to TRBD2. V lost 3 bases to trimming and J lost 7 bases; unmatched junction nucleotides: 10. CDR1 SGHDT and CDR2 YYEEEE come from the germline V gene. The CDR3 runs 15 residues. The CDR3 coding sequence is TGTGCCAGCAGCTCATTACGCGGGAGTTTGAACATTCAGTACTTC. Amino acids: CASSSLRGSLNIQYF. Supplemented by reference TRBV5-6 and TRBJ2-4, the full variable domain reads DAGVTQSPTHLIKTRGQQVTLRCSPKSGHDTVSWYQQALGQGPQFIFQYYEEEERQRGNFPDRFSGHQFPNYSSELNVNALLLGDSALYLCASSSLRGSLNIQYFGAGTRLSVL.

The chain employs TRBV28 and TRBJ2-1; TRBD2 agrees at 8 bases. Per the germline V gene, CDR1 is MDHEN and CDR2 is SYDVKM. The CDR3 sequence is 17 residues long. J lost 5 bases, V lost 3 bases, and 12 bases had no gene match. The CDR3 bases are TGTGCCAGCAGTTTTGGGACCGGGACTAGTAACCACAATGAGCAGTTCTTC. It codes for CASSFGTGTSNHNEQFF.

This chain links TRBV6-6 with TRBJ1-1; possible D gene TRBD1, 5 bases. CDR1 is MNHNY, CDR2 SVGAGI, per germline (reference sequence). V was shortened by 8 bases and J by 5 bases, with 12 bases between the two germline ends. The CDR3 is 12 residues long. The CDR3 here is CASRSGGTEAFF. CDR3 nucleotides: TGTGCCAGCCGCTCGGGGGGGACTGAAGCTTTCTTT.

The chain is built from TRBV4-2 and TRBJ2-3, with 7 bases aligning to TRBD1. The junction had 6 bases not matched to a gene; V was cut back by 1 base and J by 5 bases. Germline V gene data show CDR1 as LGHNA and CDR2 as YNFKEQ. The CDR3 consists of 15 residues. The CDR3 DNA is TGTGCCAGCAGCCAAGTACGACAGGGAGTAGATACGCAGTATTTT. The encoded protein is CASSQVRQGVDTQYF.